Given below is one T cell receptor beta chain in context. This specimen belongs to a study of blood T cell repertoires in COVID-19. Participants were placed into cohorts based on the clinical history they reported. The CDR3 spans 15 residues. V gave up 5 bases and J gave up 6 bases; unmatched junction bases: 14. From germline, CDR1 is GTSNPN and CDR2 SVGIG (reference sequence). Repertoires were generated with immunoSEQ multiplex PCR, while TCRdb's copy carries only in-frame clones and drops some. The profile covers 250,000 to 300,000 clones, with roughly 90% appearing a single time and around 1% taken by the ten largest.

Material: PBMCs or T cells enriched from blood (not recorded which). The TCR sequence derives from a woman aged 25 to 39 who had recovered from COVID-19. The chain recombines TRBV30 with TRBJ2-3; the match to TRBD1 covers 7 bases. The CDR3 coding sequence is TGTGCCTGGTCCCCCGAGACAGGGAATGGGGATACGCAGTATTTT. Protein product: CAWSPETGNGDTQYF.